This paragraph reports one TCR beta chain. This sample is part of a study of shared T cell receptors in the human thymus. The protocol was immunoSEQ multiplex PCR, while the TCRdb copy is restricted to in-frame clones and leaves out a portion. The sample yields fewer than 700,000 clones, approximately 87% seen once. In germline, CDR1 is LNHDA, CDR2 SQIVND (reference sequence). Trimming pared 3 bases from V and 1 base from J, leaving 12 bases between. The CDR3 extends over 15 amino acids. The sample also formed part of further work on human thymus T cells. This second report adds: The source of the thymus tissue was resections taken during corrective heart surgery. As related research reported, thymic repertoires overlapped highly among unrelated individuals.

Source material: thymocytes. The receptor's source is a boy in the first two years of life with a congenital heart defect. The gene calls are TRBV19 and TRBJ1-1; D uncertain. The CDR3 sequence: CASSIVEGPNTEAFF. In nucleotides, the CDR3 is TGTGCCAGTAGTATTGTTGAGGGTCCGAACACTGAAGCTTTCTTT.